The 2 T cell receptor beta chains below come from one sample, sequenced in a study of blood T cells in healthy people across ages. The authors ran a second PCR of about 7 to 11 cycles using a sample-barcoded 5' primer and a J-beta primer mix. TCRdb re-analysed the 5' RACE reads in MiXCR, keeping a single row per CDR3 protein. The table lists about 1.6 million distinct CDR3 sequences, about 31% of them singletons. Sequenced material: blood. These TCRs come from a woman aged 25 to 39 in good health.

This rearrangement joins TRBV20-1 to TRBJ2-3; no reliable D call. CDR3 length: 14 amino acids. The ends were cut back, 5 bases at V and 2 bases at J, with 14 bases in the middle. Germline V CDR1 and CDR2: DFQATT, SNEGSKA (reference sequence). This CDR3 reads CSAGATGPTDTQYF. The CDR3 nucleotides read TGCAGTGCTGGAGCTACGGGCCCCACAGATACGCAGTATTTT.

The chain is built from TRBV20-1 and TRBJ1-2; no definite D call. Looked up from germline, CDR1 is DFQATT and CDR2 is SNEGSKA (reference sequence). Trimming removed 1 base from V and 4 bases from J, with 10 bases in between. The CDR3 consists of 13 residues. CDR3 in amino acids: CSARVPATYGYTF. The CDR3 coding sequence is TGCAGTGCTAGAGTCCCGGCTACCTATGGCTACACCTTC.